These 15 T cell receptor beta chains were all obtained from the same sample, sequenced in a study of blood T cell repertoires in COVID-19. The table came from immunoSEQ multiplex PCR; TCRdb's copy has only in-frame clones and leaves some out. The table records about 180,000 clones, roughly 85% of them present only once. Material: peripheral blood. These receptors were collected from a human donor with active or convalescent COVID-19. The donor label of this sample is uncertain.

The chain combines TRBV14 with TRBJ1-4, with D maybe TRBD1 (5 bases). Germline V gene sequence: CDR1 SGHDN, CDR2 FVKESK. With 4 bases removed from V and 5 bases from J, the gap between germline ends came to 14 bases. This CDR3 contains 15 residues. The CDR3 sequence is CASSRGEDTNEKLFF. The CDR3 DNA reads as TGTGCCAGCAGCCGGGGGGAGGACACGAATGAAAAACTGTTTTTT. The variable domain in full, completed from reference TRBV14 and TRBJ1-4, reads EAGVTQFPSHSVIEKGQTVTLRCDPISGHDNLYWYRRVMGKEIKFLLHFVKESKQDESGMPNNRFLAERTGGTYSTLKVQPAELEDSGVYFCASSRGEDTNEKLFFGSGTQLSVL.

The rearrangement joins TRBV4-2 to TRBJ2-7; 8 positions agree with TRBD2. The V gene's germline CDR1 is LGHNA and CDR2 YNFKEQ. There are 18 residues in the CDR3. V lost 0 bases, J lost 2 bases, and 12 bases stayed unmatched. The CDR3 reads CASSQDQPAGEMTYEQYF. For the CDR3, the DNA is TGTGCCAGCAGCCAAGATCAACCAGCGGGGGAGATGACCTACGAGCAGTACTTC.

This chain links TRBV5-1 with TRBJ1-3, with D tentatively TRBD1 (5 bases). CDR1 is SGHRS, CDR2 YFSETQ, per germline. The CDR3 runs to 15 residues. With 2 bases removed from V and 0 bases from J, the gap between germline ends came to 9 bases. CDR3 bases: TGCGCCAGCAGCTTTGGGGCAGCCTCTGGAAACACCATATATTTT. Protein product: CASSFGAASGNTIYF.

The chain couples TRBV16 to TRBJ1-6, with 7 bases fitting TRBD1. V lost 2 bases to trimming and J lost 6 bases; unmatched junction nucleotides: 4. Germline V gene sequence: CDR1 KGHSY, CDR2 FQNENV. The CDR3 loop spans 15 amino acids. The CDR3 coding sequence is TGTGCCAGCAGCCAAGGAACAGGGGCTAATTCACCCCTCCACTTT. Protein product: CASSQGTGANSPLHF.

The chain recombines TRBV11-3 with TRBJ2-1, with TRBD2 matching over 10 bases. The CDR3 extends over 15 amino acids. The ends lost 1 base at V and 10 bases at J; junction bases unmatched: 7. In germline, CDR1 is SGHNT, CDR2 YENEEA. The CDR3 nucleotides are TGTGCCAGCAGCTTAGGGACTAGCGGCGGGGAGGAGCAGTTCTTC. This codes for CASSLGTSGGEEQFF.

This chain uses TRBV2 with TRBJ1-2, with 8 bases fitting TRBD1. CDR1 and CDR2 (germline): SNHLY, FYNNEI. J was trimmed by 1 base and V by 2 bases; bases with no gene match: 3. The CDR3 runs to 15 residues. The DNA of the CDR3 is TGTGCCAGCAGTGAACAGGGGGCCCTTAACTATGGCTACACCTTC. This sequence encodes CASSEQGALNYGYTF.

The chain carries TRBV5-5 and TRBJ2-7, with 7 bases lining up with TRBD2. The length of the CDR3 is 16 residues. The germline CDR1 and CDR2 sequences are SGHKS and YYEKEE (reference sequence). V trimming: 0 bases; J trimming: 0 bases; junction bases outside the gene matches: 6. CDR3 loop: CASSLGGGGSSYEQYF. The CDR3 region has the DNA TGTGCCAGCAGCTTGGGGGGCGGGGGTAGCTCCTACGAGCAGTACTTC.

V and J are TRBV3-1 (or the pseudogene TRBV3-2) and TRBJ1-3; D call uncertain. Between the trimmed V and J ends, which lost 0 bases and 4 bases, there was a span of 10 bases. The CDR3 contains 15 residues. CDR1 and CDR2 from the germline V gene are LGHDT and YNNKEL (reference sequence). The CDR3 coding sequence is TGTGCCAGCAGCCAAGATCGGGGATCAGGAAACACCATATATTTT. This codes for CASSQDRGSGNTIYF.

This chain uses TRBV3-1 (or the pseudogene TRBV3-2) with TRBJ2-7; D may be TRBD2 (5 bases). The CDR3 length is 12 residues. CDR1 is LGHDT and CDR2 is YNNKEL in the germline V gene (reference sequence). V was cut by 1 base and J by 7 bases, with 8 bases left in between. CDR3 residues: CASSQGREEQYF. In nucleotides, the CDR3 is TGTGCCAGCAGCCAAGGTAGGGAGGAGCAGTACTTC.

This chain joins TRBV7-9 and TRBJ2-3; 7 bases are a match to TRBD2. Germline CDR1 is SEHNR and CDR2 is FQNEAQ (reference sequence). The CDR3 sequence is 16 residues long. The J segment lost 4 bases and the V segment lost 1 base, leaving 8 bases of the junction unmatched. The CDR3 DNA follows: TGTGCCAGCAGCTTAGAATCGGGAGGCCTCTCAGATACGCAGTATTTT. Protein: CASSLESGGLSDTQYF.

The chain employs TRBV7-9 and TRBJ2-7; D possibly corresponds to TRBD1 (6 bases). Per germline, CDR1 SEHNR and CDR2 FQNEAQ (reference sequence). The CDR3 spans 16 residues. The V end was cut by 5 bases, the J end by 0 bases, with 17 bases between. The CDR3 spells CASSPSWTEFSYEQYF. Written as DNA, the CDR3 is TGTGCCAGCAGCCCCTCCTGGACAGAGTTCTCCTACGAGCAGTACTTC.

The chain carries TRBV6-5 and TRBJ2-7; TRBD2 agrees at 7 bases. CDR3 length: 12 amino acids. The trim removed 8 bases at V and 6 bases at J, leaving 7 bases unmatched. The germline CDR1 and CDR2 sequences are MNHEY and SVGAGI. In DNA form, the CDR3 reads TGTGCCAGCGTGGGGGGAGGGTCCGAGCAGTACTTC. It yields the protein CASVGGGSEQYF.

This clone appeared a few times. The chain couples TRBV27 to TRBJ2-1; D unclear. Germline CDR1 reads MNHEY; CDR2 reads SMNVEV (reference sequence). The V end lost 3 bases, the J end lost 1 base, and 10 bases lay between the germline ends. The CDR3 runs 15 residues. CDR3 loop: CASSLRIMSYNEQFF. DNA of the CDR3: TGTGCCAGCAGTTTGCGGATCATGTCCTACAATGAGCAGTTCTTC.

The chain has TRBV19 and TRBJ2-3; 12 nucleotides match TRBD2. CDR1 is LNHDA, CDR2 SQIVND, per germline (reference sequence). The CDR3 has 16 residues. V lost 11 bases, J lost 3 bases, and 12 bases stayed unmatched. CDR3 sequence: CAASPPTSGRTDTQYF. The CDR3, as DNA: TGTGCCGCTAGTCCCCCAACTAGCGGGAGGACAGATACGCAGTATTTT.

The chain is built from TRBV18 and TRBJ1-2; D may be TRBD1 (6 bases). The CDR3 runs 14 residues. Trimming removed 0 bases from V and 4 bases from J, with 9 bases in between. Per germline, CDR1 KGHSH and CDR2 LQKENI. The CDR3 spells CASSPPGQFYGYTF. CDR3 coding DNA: TGTGCCAGCTCACCACCCGGACAGTTCTATGGCTACACCTTC.